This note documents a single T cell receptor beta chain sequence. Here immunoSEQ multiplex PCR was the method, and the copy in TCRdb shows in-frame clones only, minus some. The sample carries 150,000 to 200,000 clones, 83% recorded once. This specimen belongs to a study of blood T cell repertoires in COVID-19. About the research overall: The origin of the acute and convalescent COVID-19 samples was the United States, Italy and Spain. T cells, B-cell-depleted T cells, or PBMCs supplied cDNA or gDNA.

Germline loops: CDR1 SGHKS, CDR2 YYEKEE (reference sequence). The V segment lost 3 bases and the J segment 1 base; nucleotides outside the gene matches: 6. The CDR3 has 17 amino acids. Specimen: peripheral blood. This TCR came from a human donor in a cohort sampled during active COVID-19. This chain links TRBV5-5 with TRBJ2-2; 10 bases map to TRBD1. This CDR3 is CASSSTWDRGNTGELFF. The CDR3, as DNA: TGTGCCAGCAGCTCAACATGGGACAGGGGGAACACCGGGGAGCTGTTTTTT.